The T cell receptor (beta chain) under discussion was sequenced for a study of T cell responses to AZD1222 COVID-19 vaccine. Study-level results: The donor group comprised mostly white British people and more females; the analysis possibly underestimated clonal diversity. Seropositive AZD1222 recipients at baseline numbered only 5 or 6. Vaccine-related CD4 TCRs covered spike, predominating at 160-218 and 743-854. No repertoire was sampled before or during the peak T cell response, only after it.

V gave up 3 bases and J gave up 4 bases, with 12 bases separating them. From germline, CDR1 is LNHDA and CDR2 SQIVND (reference sequence). The length of the CDR3 is 14 residues. Assay used: immunoSEQ multiplex PCR; TCRdb lists only in-frame clones, some missing. The sample lists 150,000 or so clones, 85% to 95% occurring once. The table lists this clone with a count of one. No antigen is known for it. The sequence derives from an adult in good health. The chain recombines TRBV19 with TRBJ1-2, with D unresolved. The source was peripheral blood, collected on day 0 of AZD1222 vaccination. The CDR3 sequence: CASSISAGFYGYTF. DNA for the CDR3: TGTGCCAGTAGTATTTCGGCAGGATTCTATGGCTACACCTTC.